The clone carrying this TCR beta chain has more than one count but fewer than ten. The ends lost 5 bases at V and 4 bases at J; junction bases unmatched: 9. Germline V gives CDR1 LNHDA, CDR2 SQIVND (reference sequence). The CDR3 is 15 residues long. PCR primers comprised 60 Vbeta and 13 Jbeta primers. TCRdb keeps only in-frame clones here, not all; method: immunoSEQ multiplex PCR. Among about 160,000 clones, 76% were seen once, and the ten largest hold over 1.2%. This entry belongs to a study of cytomegalovirus exposure and HLA in healthy donors. Sequencing was carried out using PBMCs. The origin of this receptor is a man aged 60 to 69 in good health and CMV-seronegative. The V and J genes are TRBV19 and TRBJ2-3; 7 bases agree with TRBD1. The CDR3 nucleotides are TGTGCCAGTAGTCTCCAGACAGGGATGCCAGATACGCAGTATTTT. Translation: CASSLQTGMPDTQYF.